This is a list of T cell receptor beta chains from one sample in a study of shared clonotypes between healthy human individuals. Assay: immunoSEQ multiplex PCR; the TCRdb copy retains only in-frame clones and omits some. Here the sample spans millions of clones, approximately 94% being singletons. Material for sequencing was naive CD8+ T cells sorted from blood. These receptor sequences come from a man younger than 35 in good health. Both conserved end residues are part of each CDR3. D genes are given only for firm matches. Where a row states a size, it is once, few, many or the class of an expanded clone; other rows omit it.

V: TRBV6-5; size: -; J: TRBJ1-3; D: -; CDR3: CASSYLPGGNTIYF; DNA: TGTGCCAGCAGTTACCTTCCAGGGGGAAACACCATATATTTT
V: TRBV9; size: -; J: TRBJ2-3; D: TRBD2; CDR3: CASSLLSGSITDTQYF; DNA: TGTGCCAGCAGCTTACTTAGCGGGAGTATAACAGATACGCAGTATTTT
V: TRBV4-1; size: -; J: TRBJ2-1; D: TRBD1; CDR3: CASSPRDRVFSEQFF; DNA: TGCGCCAGCAGCCCCCGGGACAGGGTTTTTTCTGAGCAGTTCTTC
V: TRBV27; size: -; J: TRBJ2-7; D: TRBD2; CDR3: CASSPGLAGEQYF; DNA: TGTGCCAGCAGTCCGGGACTAGCGGGAGAGCAGTACTTC
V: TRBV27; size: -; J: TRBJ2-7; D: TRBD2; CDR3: CASSLSAGRSSYEQYF; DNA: TGTGCCAGCAGTTTATCAGCGGGGCGGTCTTCCTACGAGCAGTACTTC
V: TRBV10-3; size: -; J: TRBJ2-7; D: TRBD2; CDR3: CAISSKGLAATPTAYEQYF; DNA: TGTGCCATCAGTTCAAAGGGACTAGCGGCGACCCCCACCGCCTACGAGCAGTACTTC
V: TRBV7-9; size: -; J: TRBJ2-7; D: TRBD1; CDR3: CASSSGQSSYEQYF; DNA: TGTGCCAGCAGCTCGGGACAGAGCTCCTACGAGCAGTACTTC
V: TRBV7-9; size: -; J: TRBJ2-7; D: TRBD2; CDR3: CASSSPRGEDEQYF; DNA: TGTGCCAGCAGCTCCCCCCGGGGGGAGGACGAGCAGTACTTC
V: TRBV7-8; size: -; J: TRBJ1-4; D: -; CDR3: CASSSGPEKLFF; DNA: TGTGCCAGCAGCTCGGGACCTGAAAAACTGTTTTTT
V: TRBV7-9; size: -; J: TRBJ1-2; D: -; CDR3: CASPNPKDKNYGYTF; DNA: TGTGCCAGCCCCAATCCCAAAGACAAGAACTATGGCTACACCTTC
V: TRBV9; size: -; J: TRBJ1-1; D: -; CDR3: CASSVGREATEAFF; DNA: TGTGCCAGCAGCGTAGGCCGGGAGGCCACTGAAGCTTTCTTT
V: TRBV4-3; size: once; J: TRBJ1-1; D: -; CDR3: CASSQAIAMSTEAFF; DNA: TGCGCCAGCAGCCAAGCAATTGCGATGAGCACTGAAGCTTTCTTT
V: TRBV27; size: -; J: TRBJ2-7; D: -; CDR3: CASSLSRGASRYEQYF; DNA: TGTGCCAGCAGTTTATCCAGGGGTGCATCTCGGTACGAGCAGTACTTC
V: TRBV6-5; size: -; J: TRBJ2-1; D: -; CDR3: CASSYTKNSFEQFF; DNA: TGTGCCAGCAGTTACACGAAAAACAGTTTTGAGCAGTTCTTC
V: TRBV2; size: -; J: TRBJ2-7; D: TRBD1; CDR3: CASSAGQGDSEQYF; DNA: TGTGCCAGCAGCGCGGGACAGGGGGACTCCGAGCAGTACTTC
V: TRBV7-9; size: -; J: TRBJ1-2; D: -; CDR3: CASSLAFLYGYTF; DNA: TGTGCCAGCAGCTTAGCCTTTCTCTATGGCTACACCTTC
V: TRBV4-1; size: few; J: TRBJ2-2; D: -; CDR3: CASSRERGTGELFF; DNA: TGCGCCAGCTCCCGAGAGAGGGGAACCGGGGAGCTGTTTTTT
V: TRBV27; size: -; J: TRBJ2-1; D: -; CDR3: CASTSVFF; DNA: TGTGCCAGCACTTCTGTGTTCTTC
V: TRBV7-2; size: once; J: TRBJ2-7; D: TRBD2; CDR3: CASSLKVTSGSSYEQYF; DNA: TGTGCCAGCAGCCTGAAGGTGACTAGCGGGTCATCCTACGAGCAGTACTTC